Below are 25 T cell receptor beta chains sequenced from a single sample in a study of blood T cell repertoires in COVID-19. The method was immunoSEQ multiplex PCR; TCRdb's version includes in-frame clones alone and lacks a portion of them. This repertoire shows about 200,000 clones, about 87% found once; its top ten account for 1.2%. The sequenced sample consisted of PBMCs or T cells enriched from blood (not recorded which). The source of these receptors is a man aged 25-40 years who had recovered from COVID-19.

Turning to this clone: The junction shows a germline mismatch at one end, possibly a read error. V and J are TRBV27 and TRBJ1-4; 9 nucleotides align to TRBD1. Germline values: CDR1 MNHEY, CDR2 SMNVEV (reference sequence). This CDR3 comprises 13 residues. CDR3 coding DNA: TGTACCAGCAGTGCGACAGGGGGGGAAAAACTGTTTTTT. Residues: CTSSATGGEKLFF.

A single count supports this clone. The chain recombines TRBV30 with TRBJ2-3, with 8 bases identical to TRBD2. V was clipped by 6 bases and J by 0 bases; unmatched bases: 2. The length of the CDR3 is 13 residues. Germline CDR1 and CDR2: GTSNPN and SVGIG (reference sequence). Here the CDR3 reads CACSGGSTDTQYF. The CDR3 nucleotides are TGTGCCTGTTCGGGGGGGAGCACAGATACGCAGTATTTT.

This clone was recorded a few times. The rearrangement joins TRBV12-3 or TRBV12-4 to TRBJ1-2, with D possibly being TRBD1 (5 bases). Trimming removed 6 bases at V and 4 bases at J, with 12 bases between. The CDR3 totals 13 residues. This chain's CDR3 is CASRPAGGYGYTF. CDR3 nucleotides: TGTGCCAGCAGACCGGCGGGGGGCTATGGCTACACCTTC.

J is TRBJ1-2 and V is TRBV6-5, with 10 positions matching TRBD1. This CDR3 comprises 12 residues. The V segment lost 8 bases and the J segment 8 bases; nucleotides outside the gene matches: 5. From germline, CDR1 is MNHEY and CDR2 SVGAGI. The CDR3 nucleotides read TGTGCCAGCCGGGACAGGGGTAACGGCTACACCTTC. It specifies CASRDRGNGYTF.

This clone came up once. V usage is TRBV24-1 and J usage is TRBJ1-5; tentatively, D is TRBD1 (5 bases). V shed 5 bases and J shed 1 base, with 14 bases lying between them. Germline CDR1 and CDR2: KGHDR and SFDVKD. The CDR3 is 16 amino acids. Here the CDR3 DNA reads TGTGCCACCAGTGCCGGGAGGGGCGGAAGCAATCAGCCCCAGCATTTT. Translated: CATSAGRGGSNQPQHF.

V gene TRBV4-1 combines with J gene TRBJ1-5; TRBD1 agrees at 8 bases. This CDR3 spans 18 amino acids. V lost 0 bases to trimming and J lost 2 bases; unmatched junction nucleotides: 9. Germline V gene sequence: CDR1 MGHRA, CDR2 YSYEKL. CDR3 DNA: TGCGCCAGCAGCCAAGATCTCGGTCCGACAGGGGGCAATCAGCCCCAGCATTTT. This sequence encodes CASSQDLGPTGGNQPQHF.

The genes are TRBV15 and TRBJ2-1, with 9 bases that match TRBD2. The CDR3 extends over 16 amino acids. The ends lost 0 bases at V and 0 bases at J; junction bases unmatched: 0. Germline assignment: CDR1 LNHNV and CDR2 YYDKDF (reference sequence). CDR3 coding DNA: TGTGCCACCAGCAGAGATAGCGGGGGCTCCTACAATGAGCAGTTCTTC. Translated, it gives CATSRDSGGSYNEQFF.

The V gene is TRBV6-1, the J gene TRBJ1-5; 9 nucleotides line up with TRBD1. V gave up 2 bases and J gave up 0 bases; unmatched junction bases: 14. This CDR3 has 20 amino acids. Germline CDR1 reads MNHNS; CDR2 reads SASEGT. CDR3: CASSEFRTGVGEYSNQPQHF. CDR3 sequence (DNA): TGTGCCAGCAGTGAATTCCGGACAGGGGTAGGGGAATATAGCAATCAGCCCCAGCATTTT.

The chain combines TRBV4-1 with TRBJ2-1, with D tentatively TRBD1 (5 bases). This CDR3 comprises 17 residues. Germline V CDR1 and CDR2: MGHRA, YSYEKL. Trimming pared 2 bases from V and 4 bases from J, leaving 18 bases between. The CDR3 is CASSQPQGTPQYNEQFF. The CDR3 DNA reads TGCGCCAGCAGCCAACCCCAGGGTACTCCCCAATACAATGAGCAGTTCTTC.

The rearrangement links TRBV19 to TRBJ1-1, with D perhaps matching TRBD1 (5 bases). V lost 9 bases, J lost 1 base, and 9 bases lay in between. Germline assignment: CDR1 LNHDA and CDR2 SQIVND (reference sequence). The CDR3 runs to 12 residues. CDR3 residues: CASLRENTEAFF. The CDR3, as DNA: TGTGCCAGCCTCAGGGAGAACACTGAAGCTTTCTTT. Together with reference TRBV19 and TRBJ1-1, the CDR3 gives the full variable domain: DGGITQSPKYLFRKEGQNVTLSCEQNLNHDAMYWYRQDPGQGLRLIYYSQIVNDFQKGDIAEGYSVSREKKESFPLTVTSAQKNPTAFYLCASLRENTEAFFGQGTRLTVV.

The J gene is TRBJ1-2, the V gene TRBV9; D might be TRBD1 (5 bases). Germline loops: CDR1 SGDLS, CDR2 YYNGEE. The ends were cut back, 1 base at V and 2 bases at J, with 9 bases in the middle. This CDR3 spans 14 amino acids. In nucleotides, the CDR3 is TGTGCCAGCAGCGTAAGCCCAGGGAACTATGGCTACACCTTC. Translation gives CASSVSPGNYGYTF.

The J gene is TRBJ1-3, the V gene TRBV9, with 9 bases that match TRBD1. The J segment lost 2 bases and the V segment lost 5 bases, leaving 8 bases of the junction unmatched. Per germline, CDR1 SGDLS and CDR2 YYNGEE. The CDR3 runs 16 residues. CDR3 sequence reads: CASSRGQGWAGNTIYF. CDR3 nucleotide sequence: TGTGCCAGCAGTCGCGGACAGGGGTGGGCTGGAAACACCATATATTTT.

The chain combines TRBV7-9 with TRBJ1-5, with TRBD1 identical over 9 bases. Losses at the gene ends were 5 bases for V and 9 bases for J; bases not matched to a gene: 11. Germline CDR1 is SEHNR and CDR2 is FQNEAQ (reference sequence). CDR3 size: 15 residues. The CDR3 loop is CASSMGQGNGMPQHF. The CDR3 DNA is TGTGCCAGCAGCATGGGACAGGGAAACGGCATGCCCCAGCATTTT.

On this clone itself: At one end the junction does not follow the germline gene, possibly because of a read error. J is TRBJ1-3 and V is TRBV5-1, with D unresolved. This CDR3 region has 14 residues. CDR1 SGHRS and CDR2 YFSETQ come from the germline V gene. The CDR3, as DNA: TGCGCCAGCAGCCAAGGAGGGCCTGGGAACACCATATATTTT. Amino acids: CASSQGGPGNTIYF.

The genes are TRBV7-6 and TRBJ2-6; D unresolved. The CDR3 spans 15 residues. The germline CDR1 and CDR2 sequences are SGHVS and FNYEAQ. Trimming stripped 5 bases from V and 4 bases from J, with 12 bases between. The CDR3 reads CASSPRYSGANVLTF. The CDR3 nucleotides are TGTGCCAGCAGCCCCAGATATTCCGGGGCCAACGTCCTGACTTTC.

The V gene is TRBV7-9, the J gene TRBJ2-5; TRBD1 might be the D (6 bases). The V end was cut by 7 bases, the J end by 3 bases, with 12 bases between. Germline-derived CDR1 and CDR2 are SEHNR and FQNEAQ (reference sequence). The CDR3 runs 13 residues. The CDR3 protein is CASTQDSKETQYF. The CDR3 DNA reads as TGTGCCAGCACCCAGGACAGCAAAGAGACCCAGTACTTC.

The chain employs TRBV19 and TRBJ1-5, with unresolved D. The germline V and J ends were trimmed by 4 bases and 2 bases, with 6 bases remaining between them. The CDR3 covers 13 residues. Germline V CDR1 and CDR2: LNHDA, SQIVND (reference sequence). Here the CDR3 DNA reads TGTGCCAGTAGTAGCAGTGGCAATCAGCCCCAGCATTTT. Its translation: CASSSSGNQPQHF.

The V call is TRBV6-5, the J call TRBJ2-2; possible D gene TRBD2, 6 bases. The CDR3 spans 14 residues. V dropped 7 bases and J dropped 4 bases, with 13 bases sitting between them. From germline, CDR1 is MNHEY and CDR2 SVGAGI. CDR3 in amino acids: CASTSVGFTGELFF. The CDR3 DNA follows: TGTGCCAGCACTAGCGTCGGGTTCACCGGGGAGCTGTTTTTT.

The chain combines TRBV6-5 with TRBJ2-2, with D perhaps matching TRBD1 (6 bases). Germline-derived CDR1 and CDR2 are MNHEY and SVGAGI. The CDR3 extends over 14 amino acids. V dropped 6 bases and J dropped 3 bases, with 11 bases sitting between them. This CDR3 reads CASSRTVYTGELFF. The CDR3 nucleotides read TGTGCCAGCAGCCGGACAGTGTACACCGGGGAGCTGTTTTTT.

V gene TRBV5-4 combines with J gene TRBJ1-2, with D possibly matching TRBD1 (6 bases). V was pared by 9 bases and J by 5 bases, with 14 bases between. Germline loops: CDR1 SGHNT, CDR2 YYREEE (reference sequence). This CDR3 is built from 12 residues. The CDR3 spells CATGEGTYGYTF. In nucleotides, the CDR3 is TGTGCCACGGGGGAGGGGACATATGGCTACACCTTC.

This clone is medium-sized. In DNA, the CDR3 is TGCGCCAGCAGCCAAGATTTTATGGGCGGGGGGGCCTTATATGAGCAGTTCTTC. As protein: CASSQDFMGGGALYEQFF. The rearrangement links TRBV4-3 to TRBJ2-1; 9 bases align to TRBD2. The CDR3 has 18 amino acids. The V gene's germline CDR1 is LGHNA and CDR2 YSLEER. J lost 8 bases, V lost 0 bases, and 14 bases had no gene match.

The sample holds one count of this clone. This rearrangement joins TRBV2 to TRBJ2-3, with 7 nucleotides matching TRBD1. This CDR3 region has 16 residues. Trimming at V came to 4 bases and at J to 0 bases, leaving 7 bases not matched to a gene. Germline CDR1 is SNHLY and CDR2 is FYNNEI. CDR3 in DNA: TGTGCCAGCAGTGGAATGGGACAGAGGAGCACAGATACGCAGTATTTT. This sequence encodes CASSGMGQRSTDTQYF.

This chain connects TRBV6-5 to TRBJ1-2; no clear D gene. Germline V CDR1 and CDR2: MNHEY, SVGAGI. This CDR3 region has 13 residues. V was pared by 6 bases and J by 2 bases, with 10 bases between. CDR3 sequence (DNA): TGTGCCAGCAGCATACAGACGAACTATGGCTACACCTTC. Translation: CASSIQTNYGYTF.

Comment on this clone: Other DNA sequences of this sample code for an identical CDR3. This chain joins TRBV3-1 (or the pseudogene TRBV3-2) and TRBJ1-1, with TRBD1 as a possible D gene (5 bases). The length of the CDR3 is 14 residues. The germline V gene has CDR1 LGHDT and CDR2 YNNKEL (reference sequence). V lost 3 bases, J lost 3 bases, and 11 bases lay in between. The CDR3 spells CASSQAGGDTEAFF. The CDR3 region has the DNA TGTGCCAGCAGCCAGGCAGGAGGGGACACTGAAGCTTTCTTT.

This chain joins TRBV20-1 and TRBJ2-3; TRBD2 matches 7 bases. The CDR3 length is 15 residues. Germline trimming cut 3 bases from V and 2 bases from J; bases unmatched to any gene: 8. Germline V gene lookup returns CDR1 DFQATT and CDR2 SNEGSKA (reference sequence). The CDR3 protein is CSASLGGTLTDTQYF. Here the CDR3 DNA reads TGCAGTGCTAGTTTGGGAGGGACCCTCACAGATACGCAGTATTTT.